This passage covers 19 T cell receptor beta chains from one sample sequenced in a study of shared clonotypes between healthy human individuals. TCRdb's table, derived via immunoSEQ multiplex PCR, lists solely in-frame clones and lacks some. Seen here are approximately 400,000 clones, approximately 97% observed once, and the top ten hold 0.25% to 0.35%. The sample comprised memory CD8+ T cells sorted from blood. Sample subset: CD45RO+ cells pooled with CCR7-negative TemRA cells. The origin of the receptors is a young man in good health.

The rearrangement joins TRBV7-9 to TRBJ1-2, with TRBD1 identical over 8 bases. The ends lost 5 bases at V and 0 bases at J; junction bases unmatched: 5. This CDR3 has 15 residues. Looked up from germline, CDR1 is SEHNR and CDR2 is FQNEAQ (reference sequence). The CDR3 region has the DNA TGTGCCAGCAGCAAATGGGACAGGACTAACTATGGCTACACCTTC. Its translation is CASSKWDRTNYGYTF.

The genes are TRBV18 and TRBJ2-3; D unresolved. The CDR3 is 13 amino acids. Germline assignment: CDR1 KGHSH and CDR2 LQKENI. Deletions cut 8 bases from V and 4 bases from J, with 13 bases between. The DNA for the CDR3 is TGTGCCAGCAGGCCTCTATCCGCAGATACGCAGTATTTT. It yields the protein CASRPLSADTQYF. Full variable domain (outside the CDR3, taken from reference TRBV18 and TRBJ2-3): NAGVMQNPRHLVRRRGQEARLRCSPMKGHSHVYWYRQLPEEGLKFMVYLQKENIIDESGMPKERFSAEFPKEGPSILRIQQVVRGDSAAYFCASRPLSADTQYFGPGTRLTVL.

The chain couples TRBV7-9 to TRBJ2-4; 11 positions agree with TRBD2. The CDR3 covers 19 residues. Germline V gene sequence: CDR1 SEHNR, CDR2 FQNEAQ (reference sequence). The V segment lost 1 base and the J segment 3 bases; nucleotides outside the gene matches: 11. The CDR3 sequence: CASSLEGTSGPRGKNIQYF. The CDR3 region has the DNA TGTGCCAGCAGCTTAGAAGGGACTAGCGGACCCAGGGGCAAAAACATTCAGTACTTC.

This chain connects TRBV10-3 to TRBJ2-1, with 9 positions matching TRBD2. Germline-derived CDR1 and CDR2 are ENHRY and SYGVKD. CDR3 length equals 15 residues. With 2 bases clipped from V and 5 bases from J, the junction kept 4 bases outside the gene matches. The CDR3 DNA reads TGTGCCATCAGTGAGGAGGCTAGCGGGAACAATGAGCAGTTCTTC. This gives the protein CAISEEASGNNEQFF.

The chain recombines TRBV5-1 with TRBJ2-7; 10 nucleotides align to TRBD1. V gave up 0 bases and J gave up 5 bases; unmatched junction bases: 14. The CDR3 is 18 amino acids. Germline V gene sequence: CDR1 SGHRS, CDR2 YFSETQ. As DNA, the CDR3 is TGCGCCAGCAGCTTGGCAGACAGGGGGCGTAAATATACCCACGAGCAGTACTTC. Amino acid sequence: CASSLADRGRKYTHEQYF.

This chain connects TRBV30 to TRBJ1-5, with D possibly TRBD1 on 5 matching bases. The germline gives CDR1 GTSNPN, CDR2 SVGIG (reference sequence). With 2 bases removed from V and 5 bases from J, the gap between germline ends came to 22 bases. The CDR3 consists of 17 residues. The CDR3: CAWSRLGGGRRDQPQHF. The CDR3 DNA is TGTGCCTGGAGTCGCCTTGGGGGTGGGCGAAGAGATCAGCCCCAGCATTTT.

The CDR3 protein is CASRGQGETQYF. The CDR3 DNA is TGCGCCAGCAGGGGACAGGGAGAGACCCAGTACTTC. The gene calls are TRBV10-1 and TRBJ2-5; the match to TRBD1 covers 9 bases. Per the germline V gene, CDR1 is WNHNN and CDR2 is SYGVQD (reference sequence). V shed 6 bases, J shed 4 bases, and the junction held 0 bases outside the gene matches. This CDR3 has 12 amino acids.

J is TRBJ2-1 and V is TRBV11-2; D call uncertain. The V and J ends lost 5 bases and 9 bases respectively, with 17 bases between them. This CDR3 has 14 amino acids. Looked up from germline, CDR1 is SGHAT and CDR2 is FQNNGV. The CDR3 reads CASSGRARTVEQFF. The DNA of the CDR3 is TGTGCCAGCAGCGGCCGGGCCAGGACGGTTGAGCAGTTCTTC. The full variable domain, in which reference TRBV11-2 and TRBJ2-1 provide the parts outside the CDR3, is EAGVAQSPRYKIIEKRQSVAFWCNPISGHATLYWYQQILGQGPKLLIQFQNNGVVDDSQLPKDRFSAERLKGVDSTLKIQPAKLEDSAVYLCASSGRARTVEQFFGPGTRLTVL.

The chain carries TRBV9 and TRBJ2-1; perhaps TRBD2 as D (6 bases). This CDR3 contains 16 residues. Trimming took off 0 bases at V and 2 bases at J, with 12 bases between the two ends. Germline V gene lookup returns CDR1 SGDLS and CDR2 YYNGEE. CDR3 bases: TGTGCCAGCAGCGTAGCGGGAGCCCCTGCCTACAATGAGCAGTTCTTC. As protein: CASSVAGAPAYNEQFF.

This sequence joins TRBV2 and TRBJ2-7, with TRBD2 matching 9 bases. Germline CDR1 and CDR2: SNHLY and FYNNEI. This CDR3 contains 14 residues. V lost 6 bases, J lost 2 bases, and 5 bases stayed unmatched. Written as DNA, the CDR3 is TGTGCCAGCAGATGGACTAGCGACCCCTACGAGCAGTACTTC. It is translated as CASRWTSDPYEQYF.

The rearrangement joins TRBV18 to TRBJ2-2, with 7 bases fitting TRBD1. The length of the CDR3 is 13 residues. The V gene end was trimmed by 5 bases and the J gene end by 4 bases; junction bases not matched to a gene: 1. Germline V gene data show CDR1 as KGHSH and CDR2 as LQKENI. The CDR3 DNA follows: TGTGCCAGCTCAGGGGACAGCACCGGGGAGCTGTTTTTT. Its translation: CASSGDSTGELFF.

Remarks on this clone: The sample holds other DNA sequences that translate to the same CDR3. V usage is TRBV7-2 and J usage is TRBJ2-4, with unresolved D. This CDR3 is 14 amino acids long. The V gene lost 3 bases and the J gene lost 1 base, with 7 bases spanning the gap. Germline values: CDR1 SGHTA, CDR2 FQGNSA. CDR3 in amino acids: CASSLELAKNIQYF. In nucleotides, the CDR3 is TGTGCCAGCAGCTTGGAGTTGGCCAAAAACATTCAGTACTTC.

The chain couples TRBV6-1 to TRBJ2-2; 8 bases match TRBD2. This CDR3 has 15 residues. The germline V gene encodes CDR1 MNHNS and CDR2 SASEGT. V lost 0 bases, J lost 4 bases, and 1 base stayed unmatched. CDR3 DNA sequence: TGTGCCAGCAGTGAAGCGCGGGGGGCCACCGGGGAGCTGTTTTTT. This sequence encodes CASSEARGATGELFF.

The V and J genes are TRBV5-1 and TRBJ2-5; a weak D match, TRBD2 (6 bases). V shed 4 bases and J shed 4 bases, with 14 bases lying between them. Germline values: CDR1 SGHRS, CDR2 YFSETQ. The CDR3 is 14 amino acids. The CDR3 DNA reads TGCGCCAGCAGCCCAGGCGGGGCAAGAGAGACCCAGTACTTC. Protein sequence: CASSPGGARETQYF.

The chain carries TRBV2 and TRBJ2-7; 9 nucleotides match TRBD2. CDR3 length: 14 amino acids. In germline, CDR1 is SNHLY, CDR2 FYNNEI. V was clipped by 10 bases and J by 0 bases; unmatched bases: 7. CDR3 DNA: TGTGCCACCGACCCTAGCGGGACCTCCTACGAGCAGTACTTC. Residues: CATDPSGTSYEQYF.

Turning to this clone: The junction shows a germline mismatch at one end, possibly a read error. The genes are TRBV7-7 and TRBJ2-2; TRBD2 agrees at 10 bases. This CDR3 comprises 15 residues. Germline CDR1 is SSHAT and CDR2 is FNYEAQ (reference sequence). CDR3 amino acids: CASSSGTSAAGELFF. The CDR3 DNA sequence: TGTGCTAGCAGCTCCGGGACTAGCGCGGCCGGGGAGCTGTTTTTT.

With respect to this clone: Other DNA variants within this sample encode the same CDR3. The chain couples TRBV5-4 to TRBJ2-2; the D gene is possibly TRBD2 (6 bases). The length of the CDR3 is 14 residues. V shed 0 bases and J shed 5 bases, with 8 bases lying between them. Germline V gene lookup returns CDR1 SGHNT and CDR2 YYREEE (reference sequence). CDR3 DNA: TGTGCCAGCAGCTTGGCCGGGGGAACCGGGGAGCTGTTTTTT. This encodes CASSLAGGTGELFF. Together with reference TRBV5-4 and TRBJ2-2, the CDR3 gives the full variable domain: ETGVTQSPTHLIKTRGQQVTLRCSSQSGHNTVSWYQQALGQGPQFIFQYYREEENGRGNFPPRFSGLQFPNYSSELNVNALELDDSALYLCASSLAGGTGELFFGEGSRLTVL.

The chain recombines TRBV11-2 with TRBJ2-3; possibly TRBD1 or TRBD2 for D (5 bases each). This CDR3 region has 15 residues. Germline CDR1 reads SGHAT; CDR2 reads FQNNGV. V lost 2 bases, J lost 1 base, and 10 bases lay in between. The CDR3 region is CASSLWRGGTDTQYF. The DNA for the CDR3 is TGTGCCAGCAGCTTATGGAGAGGGGGCACAGATACGCAGTATTTT.

V and J are TRBV12-5 and TRBJ1-4; TRBD1 matches 10 bases. Germline V lookup: CDR1 LGHNT, CDR2 FRNRAP. Losses at the gene ends were 6 bases for V and 6 bases for J; bases not matched to a gene: 16. The CDR3 sequence is 18 residues long. CDR3 DNA: TGTGCTAGTGGAAACCACCTGCTAAGGGACAGGGGACATGAAAAACTGTTTTTT. This encodes CASGNHLLRDRGHEKLFF. The variable domain in full, with the rest retrieved from reference TRBV12-5 and TRBJ1-4, is DARVTQTPRHKVTEMGQEVTMRCQPILGHNTVFWYRQTMMQGLELLAYFRNRAPLDDSGMPKDRFSAEMPDATLATLKIQPSEPRDSAVYFCASGNHLLRDRGHEKLFFGSGTQLSVL.